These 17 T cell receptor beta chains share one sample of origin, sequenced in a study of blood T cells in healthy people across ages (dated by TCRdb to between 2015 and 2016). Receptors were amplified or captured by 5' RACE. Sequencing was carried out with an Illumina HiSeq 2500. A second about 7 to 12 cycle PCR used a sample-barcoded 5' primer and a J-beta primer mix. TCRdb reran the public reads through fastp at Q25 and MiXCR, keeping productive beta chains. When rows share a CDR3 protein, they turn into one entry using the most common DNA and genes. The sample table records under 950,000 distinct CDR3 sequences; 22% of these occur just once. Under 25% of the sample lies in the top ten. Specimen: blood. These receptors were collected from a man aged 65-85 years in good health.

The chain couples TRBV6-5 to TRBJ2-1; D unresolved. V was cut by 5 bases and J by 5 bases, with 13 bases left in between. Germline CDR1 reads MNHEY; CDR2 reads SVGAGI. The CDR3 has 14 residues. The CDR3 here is CASSPGRWNNEQFF. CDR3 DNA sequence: TGTGCCAGCAGTCCGGGTCGATGGAACAATGAGCAGTTCTTC.

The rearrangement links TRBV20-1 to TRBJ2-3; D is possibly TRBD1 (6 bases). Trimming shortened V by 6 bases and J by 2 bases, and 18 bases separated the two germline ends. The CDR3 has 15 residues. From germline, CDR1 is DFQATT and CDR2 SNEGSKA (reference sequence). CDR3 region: CSAPKDSRTTDTQYF. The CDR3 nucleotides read TGCAGTGCCCCCAAGGACAGTCGGACCACAGATACGCAGTATTTT.

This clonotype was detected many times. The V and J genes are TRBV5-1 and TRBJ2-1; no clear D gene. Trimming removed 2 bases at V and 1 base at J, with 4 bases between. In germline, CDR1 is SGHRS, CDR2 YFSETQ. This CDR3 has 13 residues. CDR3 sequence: CASSFLSYNEQFF. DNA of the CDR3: TGCGCCAGCAGCTTTCTTTCCTACAATGAGCAGTTCTTC.

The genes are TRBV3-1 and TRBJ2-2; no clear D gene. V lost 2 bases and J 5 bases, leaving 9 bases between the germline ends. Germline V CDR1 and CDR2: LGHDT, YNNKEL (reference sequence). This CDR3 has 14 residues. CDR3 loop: CASSQLPMTGELFF. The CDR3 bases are TGTGCCAGCAGCCAACTACCCATGACCGGGGAGCTGTTTTTT.

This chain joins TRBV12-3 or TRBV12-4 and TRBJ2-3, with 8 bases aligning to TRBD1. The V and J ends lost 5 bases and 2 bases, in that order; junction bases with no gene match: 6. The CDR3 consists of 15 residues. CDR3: CASSTTGGITDTQYF. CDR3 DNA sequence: TGTGCCAGCAGTACCACAGGGGGGATCACAGATACGCAGTATTTT.

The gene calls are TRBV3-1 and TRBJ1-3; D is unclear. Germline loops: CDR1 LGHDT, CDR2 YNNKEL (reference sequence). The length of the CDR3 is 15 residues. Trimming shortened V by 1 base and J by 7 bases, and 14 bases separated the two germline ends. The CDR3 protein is CASSQGARPRNTIYF. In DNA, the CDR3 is TGTGCCAGCAGCCAAGGAGCGCGGCCCAGGAACACCATATATTTT.

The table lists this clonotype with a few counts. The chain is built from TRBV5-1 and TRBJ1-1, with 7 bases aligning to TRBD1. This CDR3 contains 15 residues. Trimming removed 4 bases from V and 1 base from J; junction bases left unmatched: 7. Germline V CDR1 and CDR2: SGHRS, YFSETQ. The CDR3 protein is CASSPYRGRNTEAFF. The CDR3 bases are TGCGCCAGCAGCCCCTACAGGGGACGGAACACTGAAGCTTTCTTT.

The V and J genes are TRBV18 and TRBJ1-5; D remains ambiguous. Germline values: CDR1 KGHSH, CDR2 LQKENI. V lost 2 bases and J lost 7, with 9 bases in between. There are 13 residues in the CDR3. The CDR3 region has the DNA TGTGCCAGCTCACCAGCTAAAAGGCAGCCCCAGCATTTT. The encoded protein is CASSPAKRQPQHF.

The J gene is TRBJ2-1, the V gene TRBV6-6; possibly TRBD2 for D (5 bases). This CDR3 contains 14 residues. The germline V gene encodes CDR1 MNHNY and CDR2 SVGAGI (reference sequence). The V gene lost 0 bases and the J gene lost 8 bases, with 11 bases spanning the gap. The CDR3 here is CASSYSQARDEQFF. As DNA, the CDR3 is TGTGCCAGCAGTTACTCGCAAGCGAGGGATGAGCAGTTCTTC.

The CDR3: CASSHQASLTDTQYF. In DNA, the CDR3 is TGCGCCAGCAGCCATCAGGCATCTCTCACAGATACGCAGTATTTT. The rearrangement uses TRBV4-3 and TRBJ2-3, with D unresolved. The CDR3 is made up of 15 amino acids. V shed 3 bases and J shed 2 bases, with 12 bases lying between them. Germline-derived CDR1 and CDR2 are LGHNA and YSLEER.

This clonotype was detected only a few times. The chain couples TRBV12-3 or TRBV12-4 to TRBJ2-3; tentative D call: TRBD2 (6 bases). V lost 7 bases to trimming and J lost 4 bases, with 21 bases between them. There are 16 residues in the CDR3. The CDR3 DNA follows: TGTGCCAGCACCGCCCAACTAGCTCATCATGCAGATACGCAGTATTTT. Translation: CASTAQLAHHADTQYF.

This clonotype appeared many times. The CDR3 DNA follows: TGTGCCACCAGTGATCCTATGGACAGGGGGCACGAGCAGTACGTC. This codes for CATSDPMDRGHEQYV. The chain employs TRBV24-1 and TRBJ2-7, with 11 bases fitting TRBD1. This CDR3 has 15 amino acids. Germline V gene data show CDR1 as KGHDR and CDR2 as SFDVKD. With 3 bases clipped from V and 5 bases from J, the junction kept 5 bases outside the gene matches.

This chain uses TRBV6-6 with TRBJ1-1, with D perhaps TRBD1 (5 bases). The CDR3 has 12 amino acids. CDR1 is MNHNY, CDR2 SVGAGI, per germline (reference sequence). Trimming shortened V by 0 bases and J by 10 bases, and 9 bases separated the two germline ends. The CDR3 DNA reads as TGTGCCAGCAGTTACTCTCCTGGGACAGCTTTCTTT. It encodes CASSYSPGTAFF.

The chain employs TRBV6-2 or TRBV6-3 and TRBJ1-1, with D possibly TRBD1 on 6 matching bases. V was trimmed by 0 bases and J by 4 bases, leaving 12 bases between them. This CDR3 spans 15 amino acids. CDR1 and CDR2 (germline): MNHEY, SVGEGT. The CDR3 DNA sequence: TGTGCCAGCAGTTACTCGGAGGAAGGGGGCACTGAAGCTTTCTTT. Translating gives CASSYSEEGGTEAFF.

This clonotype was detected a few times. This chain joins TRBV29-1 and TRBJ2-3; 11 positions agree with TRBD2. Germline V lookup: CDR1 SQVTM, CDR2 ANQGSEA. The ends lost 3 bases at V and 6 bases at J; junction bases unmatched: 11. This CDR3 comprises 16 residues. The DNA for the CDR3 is TGCAGCGTTGACCATCGTCTAGCGGGAGGAGGGGATACGCAGTATTTT. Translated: CSVDHRLAGGGDTQYF.

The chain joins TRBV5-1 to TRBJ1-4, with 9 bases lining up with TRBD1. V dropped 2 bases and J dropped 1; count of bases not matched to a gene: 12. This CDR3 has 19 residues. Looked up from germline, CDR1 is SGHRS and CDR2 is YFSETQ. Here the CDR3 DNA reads TGCGCCAGCAGCTTTACCGGGACAGGGAGGAGTAGAACTAATGAAAAACTGTTTTTT. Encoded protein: CASSFTGTGRSRTNEKLFF.

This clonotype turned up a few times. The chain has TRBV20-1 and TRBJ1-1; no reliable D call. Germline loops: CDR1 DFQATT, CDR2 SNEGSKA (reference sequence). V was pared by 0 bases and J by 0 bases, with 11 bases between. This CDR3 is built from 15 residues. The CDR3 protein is CSARDQGRVNTEAFF. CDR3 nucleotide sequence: TGCAGTGCTAGAGATCAAGGAAGGGTGAACACTGAAGCTTTCTTT.